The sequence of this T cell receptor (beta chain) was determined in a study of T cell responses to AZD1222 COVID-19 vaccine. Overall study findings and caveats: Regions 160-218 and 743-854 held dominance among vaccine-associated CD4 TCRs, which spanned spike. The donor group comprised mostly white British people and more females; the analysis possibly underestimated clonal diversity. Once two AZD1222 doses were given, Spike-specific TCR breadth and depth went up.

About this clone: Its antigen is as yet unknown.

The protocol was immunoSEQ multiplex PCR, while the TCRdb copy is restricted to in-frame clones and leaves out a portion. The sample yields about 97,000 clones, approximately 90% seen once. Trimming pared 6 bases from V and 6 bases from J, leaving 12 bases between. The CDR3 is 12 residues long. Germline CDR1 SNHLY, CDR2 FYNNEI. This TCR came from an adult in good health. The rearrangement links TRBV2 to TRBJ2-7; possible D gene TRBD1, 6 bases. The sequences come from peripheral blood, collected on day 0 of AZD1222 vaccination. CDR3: CASSQGTGEQYF. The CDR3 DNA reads TGTGCCAGCAGCCAGGGGACCGGCGAGCAGTACTTC.